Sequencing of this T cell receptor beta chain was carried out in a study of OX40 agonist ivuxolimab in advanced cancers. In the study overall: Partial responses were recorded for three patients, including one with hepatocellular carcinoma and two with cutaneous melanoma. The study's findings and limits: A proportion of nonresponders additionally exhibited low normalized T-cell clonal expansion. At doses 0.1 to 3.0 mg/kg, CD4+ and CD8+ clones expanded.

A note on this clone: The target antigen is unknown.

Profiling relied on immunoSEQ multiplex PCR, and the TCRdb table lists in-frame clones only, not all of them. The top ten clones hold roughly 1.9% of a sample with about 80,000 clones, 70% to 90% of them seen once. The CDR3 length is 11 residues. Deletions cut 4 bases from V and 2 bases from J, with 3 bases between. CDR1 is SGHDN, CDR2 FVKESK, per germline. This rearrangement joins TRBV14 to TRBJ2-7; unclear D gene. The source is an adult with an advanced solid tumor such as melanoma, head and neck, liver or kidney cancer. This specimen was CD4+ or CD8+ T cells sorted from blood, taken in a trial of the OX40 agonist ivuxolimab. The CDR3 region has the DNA TGTGCCAGCAGCCGAACCTACGAGCAGTACTTC. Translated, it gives CASSRTYEQYF.